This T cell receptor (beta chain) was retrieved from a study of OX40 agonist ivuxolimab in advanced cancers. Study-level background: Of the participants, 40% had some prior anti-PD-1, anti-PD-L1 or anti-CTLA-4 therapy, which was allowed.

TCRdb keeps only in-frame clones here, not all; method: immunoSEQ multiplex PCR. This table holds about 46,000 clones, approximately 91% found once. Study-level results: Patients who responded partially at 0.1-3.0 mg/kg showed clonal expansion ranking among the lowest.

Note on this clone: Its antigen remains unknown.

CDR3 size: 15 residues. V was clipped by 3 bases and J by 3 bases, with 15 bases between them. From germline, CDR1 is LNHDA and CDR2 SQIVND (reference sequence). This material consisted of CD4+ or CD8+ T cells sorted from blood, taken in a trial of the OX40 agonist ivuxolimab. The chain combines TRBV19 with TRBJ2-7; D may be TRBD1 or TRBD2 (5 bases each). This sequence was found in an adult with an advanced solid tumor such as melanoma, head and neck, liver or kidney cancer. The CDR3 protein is CASSIGTGTYYEQYF. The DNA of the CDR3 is TGTGCCAGTAGTATCGGAACCGGGACCTACTACGAGCAGTACTTC.